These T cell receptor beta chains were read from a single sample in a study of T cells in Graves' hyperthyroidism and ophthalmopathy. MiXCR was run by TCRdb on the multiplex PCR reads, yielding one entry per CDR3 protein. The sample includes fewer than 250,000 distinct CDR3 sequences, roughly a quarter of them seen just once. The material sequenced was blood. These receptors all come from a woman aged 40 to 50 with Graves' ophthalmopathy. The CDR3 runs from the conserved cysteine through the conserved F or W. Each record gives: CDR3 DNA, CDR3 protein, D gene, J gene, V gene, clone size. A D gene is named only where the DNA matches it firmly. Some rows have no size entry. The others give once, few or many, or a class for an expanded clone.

DNA: TGTGCCAGCAGTTTATATCTAGCGGGGGCCTACGAGCAGTACTTC
CDR3: CASSLYLAGAYEQYF
D: TRBD2
J: TRBJ2-7
V: TRBV28
size: many

DNA: TGTGCCAGCAGGGGACAGGGGAACTATGGCTACACCTTC
CDR3: CASRGQGNYGYTF
D: TRBD1
J: TRBJ1-2
V: TRBV12-3/TRBV12-4
size: few

DNA: TGTGCCAGCAGTTTATGGCTAGCGGGAGCCACCTACGAGCAGTACTTC
CDR3: CASSLWLAGATYEQYF
D: TRBD2
J: TRBJ2-7
V: TRBV28
size: many

DNA: TGTGCCAGCAGCTTTTCTAGCTATGGCTACACCTTC
CDR3: CASSFSSYGYTF
D: -
J: TRBJ1-2
V: TRBV11-3
size: -

DNA: TGTGCCAGCAGTTTACGGCGGAGACAAGAGACCCATTACTTC
CDR3: CASSLRRRQETHYF
D: -
J: TRBJ2-5
V: TRBV12-3/TRBV12-4
size: -

DNA: TGTGCCAGCAGTCTCCCTCGGGGAGCGGGAGCTATCGAGCAGTACTTC
CDR3: CASSLPRGAGAIEQYF
D: TRBD2
J: TRBJ2-7
V: TRBV28
size: many

DNA: TGCAGTGCTAGAGGGGACAGCCCCTACGAGCAGTACTTC
CDR3: CSARGDSPYEQYF
D: TRBD1
J: TRBJ2-7
V: TRBV20-1
size: many

DNA: TGTGCCACTCGGACAGGGACCTATGGCTACACCTTC
CDR3: CATRTGTYGYTF
D: TRBD1
J: TRBJ1-2
V: TRBV25-1
size: many

DNA: TGTGCCAGCAGCTTAGGGGAGAGAACCCAGCATTTT
CDR3: CASSLGERTQHF
D: -
J: TRBJ1-5
V: TRBV7-9
size: many

DNA: TGTGCCAGCACCCGGCTGGGCTCCAGCTATGGCTACACCTTC
CDR3: CASTRLGSSYGYTF
D: -
J: TRBJ1-2
V: TRBV6-2/TRBV6-3
size: many

DNA: TGTGCCAGCAGCGGCCGTTTGGGACAGAAGGAGACCCAGTACTTC
CDR3: CASSGRLGQKETQYF
D: TRBD1
J: TRBJ2-5
V: TRBV11-2
size: -

DNA: TGTGCCAGCAAAGGACAGGGCACCGGGGAGCTGTTTTTT
CDR3: CASKGQGTGELFF
D: TRBD1
J: TRBJ2-2
V: TRBV6-4
size: many

DNA: TGTGCCAGCAGCTTAGCGCTCGGGGCGGGGCCTCAAGAGACCCAGTACTTC
CDR3: CASSLALGAGPQETQYF
D: -
J: TRBJ2-5
V: TRBV7-2
size: many

DNA: TGTGCCAGCTCGCAAAGCCAGACAGGGGAAGCTTTCTTT
CDR3: CASSQSQTGEAFF
D: TRBD1
J: TRBJ1-1
V: TRBV18
size: many

DNA: TGTGCCAGCAGAAATACCTACCGCGAGGGTGTAGCTTTCTTT
CDR3: CASRNTYREGVAFF
D: -
J: TRBJ1-1
V: TRBV6-1
size: -

DNA: TGTGCCAGCAGCCCTCTTGAGGACCGTCCCTACGAGCAGTACTTC
CDR3: CASSPLEDRPYEQYF
D: -
J: TRBJ2-7
V: TRBV11-2
size: -

DNA: TGTGCCAGCAGCCCACCTGTAGTGGAGCTGTTTTTT
CDR3: CASSPPVVELFF
D: -
J: TRBJ2-2
V: TRBV12-3/TRBV12-4
size: -

DNA: TGTGCCAGCAGCTTCCGGACTAGCAGCCCCTACGAGCAGTACTTC
CDR3: CASSFRTSSPYEQYF
D: TRBD2
J: TRBJ2-7
V: TRBV5-6
size: -

DNA: TGCGCCAGCAGCTTGGATGGGGGCACAGATACGCAGTATTTT
CDR3: CASSLDGGTDTQYF
D: -
J: TRBJ2-3
V: TRBV5-1
size: many

DNA: TGCAGCGTGCCGGGACAGGGGTACTACGAGCAGTACTTC
CDR3: CSVPGQGYYEQYF
D: TRBD1
J: TRBJ2-7
V: TRBV29-1
size: many

DNA: TGTGCCAGCAGTTACTCGACCGTACGGACAGCTACTAACTATGGCTACACCTTC
CDR3: CASSYSTVRTATNYGYTF
D: -
J: TRBJ1-2
V: TRBV6-2/TRBV6-3
size: -

DNA: TGTGCCAGCAGCGGATGGACTAGCGGGGAATACGAGCAGTACTTC
CDR3: CASSGWTSGEYEQYF
D: TRBD2
J: TRBJ2-7
V: TRBV11-3
size: once

DNA: TGCGCCAGCAGCCAAGAATCCGGGACGGGGCAGTACTTC
CDR3: CASSQESGTGQYF
D: -
J: TRBJ2-7
V: TRBV4-1
size: many

DNA: TGCAGTGCTAGTCGGCCGGGACTAGCCAAAAACATTCAGTACTTC
CDR3: CSASRPGLAKNIQYF
D: -
J: TRBJ2-4
V: TRBV20-1
size: -

DNA: TGTGCCAGCAGTCAGAGGACTAGCGGGATCTTACAAGAGACCCAGTACTTC
CDR3: CASSQRTSGILQETQYF
D: TRBD2
J: TRBJ2-5
V: TRBV2
size: many

DNA: TGTGCCAGCAGTTTGCAGGGAAGGGAGACCGGGGAGCTGTTTTTT
CDR3: CASSLQGRETGELFF
D: -
J: TRBJ2-2
V: TRBV28
size: many

DNA: TGTGCCAGCAGCCCCAGGGGGTATGGCTACACCTTC
CDR3: CASSPRGYGYTF
D: TRBD1
J: TRBJ1-2
V: TRBV3-1
size: many

DNA: TGTGCCAGCAGTTCAGGCCGGGACAGGGCGGGCGGGGAGCTGTTTTTT
CDR3: CASSSGRDRAGGELFF
D: TRBD1
J: TRBJ2-2
V: TRBV6-6
size: many

DNA: TGTGCCAGCAGTTTGGGAGGGCCCGGCTACACCTTC
CDR3: CASSLGGPGYTF
D: -
J: TRBJ1-2
V: TRBV28
size: -

DNA: TGTGCCAGCAGTTCGGGCGACTCACTCCCGTTCTTC
CDR3: CASSSGDSLPFF
D: -
J: TRBJ2-1
V: TRBV28
size: few

DNA: TGTGCCAGCAGTGAGTTGTCTCTCCGGGGATACGAGCAGTACTTC
CDR3: CASSELSLRGYEQYF
D: -
J: TRBJ2-7
V: TRBV2
size: many

DNA: TGTGCCAGCTCACCATCTCTCGTCGAAGTCCGGGAGACCCAGTACTTC
CDR3: CASSPSLVEVRETQYF
D: -
J: TRBJ2-5
V: TRBV18
size: many

DNA: TGTGCCAGCAGCTTAGTTCCTGCCTACGAGCAGTACTTC
CDR3: CASSLVPAYEQYF
D: -
J: TRBJ2-7
V: TRBV7-2
size: many

DNA: TGTGCCAGCTTAACTTTACCGGGACAGGGTGGGTACGAGCAGTACTTC
CDR3: CASLTLPGQGGYEQYF
D: TRBD1
J: TRBJ2-7
V: TRBV6-5
size: many

DNA: TGTGCCAGCAAGCTAGCGGGAGGACTAGCCAAAAACATTCAGTACTTC
CDR3: CASKLAGGLAKNIQYF
D: TRBD2
J: TRBJ2-4
V: TRBV27
size: many

DNA: TGTGCCAGCAGCTTAGATGGGGGGCCCTACGAGCAGTACTTC
CDR3: CASSLDGGPYEQYF
D: -
J: TRBJ2-7
V: TRBV7-2
size: many

DNA: TGTGCCAGCAGCATAAATACAGGGTCGGAAAACTATGGCTACACCTTC
CDR3: CASSINTGSENYGYTF
D: -
J: TRBJ1-2
V: TRBV28
size: -

DNA: TGTGCCAGCAGCTTTAGCGGGAGAGGGGGCCAAGAGACCCAGTACTTC
CDR3: CASSFSGRGGQETQYF
D: TRBD2
J: TRBJ2-5
V: TRBV7-9
size: medium-sized

DNA: TGCAGTGCTAGCACTAGCGGGAGACCCACCGGGGAGCTGTTTTTT
CDR3: CSASTSGRPTGELFF
D: TRBD2
J: TRBJ2-2
V: TRBV20-1
size: many

DNA: TGCAGTGCTAGATCTTACAGCGGCCAAGAGACCCAGTACTTC
CDR3: CSARSYSGQETQYF
D: -
J: TRBJ2-5
V: TRBV20-1
size: many

DNA: TGTGCCAGCCCCAGCCCCAGGGTGGCCAACGTCCTGACTTTC
CDR3: CASPSPRVANVLTF
D: -
J: TRBJ2-6
V: TRBV27
size: many

DNA: TGTGCCAGCAGTCCTTACTTGACAGGGCTAACCTATGGCTACACCTTC
CDR3: CASSPYLTGLTYGYTF
D: TRBD1
J: TRBJ1-2
V: TRBV27
size: -

DNA: TGTGCCAGCATTACTCGAAACCAAGAGACCCAGTACTTC
CDR3: CASITRNQETQYF
D: -
J: TRBJ2-5
V: TRBV28
size: -

DNA: TGCGCCAGCAGCCTGGGACAGGGGGCCTGGGAGCAGTACTTC
CDR3: CASSLGQGAWEQYF
D: TRBD1
J: TRBJ2-7
V: TRBV4-1
size: many

DNA: TGTGCCAGCAGTTACTCCCGGACTAGTAACTACTACGAGCAGTACTTC
CDR3: CASSYSRTSNYYEQYF
D: TRBD2
J: TRBJ2-7
V: TRBV6-2/TRBV6-3
size: many

DNA: TGCGCCAGCAGCTTGGAGGTGGGAGTCGTAGAGCAGTACTTC
CDR3: CASSLEVGVVEQYF
D: -
J: TRBJ2-7
V: TRBV5-1
size: -

DNA: TGTGCCAGCAACAACTTCGGACTAGCGCTTACCTACGAGCAGTACTTC
CDR3: CASNNFGLALTYEQYF
D: TRBD2
J: TRBJ2-7
V: TRBV11-2
size: few

DNA: TGTGCCAGCACCCTATCGGGCCAGGGGGATCTTGCATTTTACGAGCAGTACTTC
CDR3: CASTLSGQGDLAFYEQYF
D: TRBD1
J: TRBJ2-7
V: TRBV28
size: -

DNA: TGTGCCATACCAGAGGAACAGGGAGATTCCTACGAGCAGTACTTC
CDR3: CAIPEEQGDSYEQYF
D: -
J: TRBJ2-7
V: TRBV7-3
size: -